This T cell receptor (beta chain) was documented in a study of T cells in Graves' hyperthyroidism and ophthalmopathy. The source material, RNA transcripts, was used to amplify TCR beta CDR3 regions. Researchers ran a first-round RT-PCR on the TCR CDR3 using the HTBI primer set. In TCRdb, the multiplex PCR reads were re-called with MiXCR into one record per CDR3 protein. The sample lists 300,000 to 450,000 distinct CDR3 sequences; just under 25% were seen once. This clonotype was picked up a small number of times. The clonotype originates from a man aged 45-65 years with Graves' hyperthyroidism. The sample was blood.

The CDR3 DNA reads TGTGCCAGTACCGTTGGAGAGACCCAGTACTTC. It specifies CASTVGETQYF. This chain links TRBV2 with TRBJ2-5; no firm D call. The CDR3 consists of 11 residues. Deletions cut 9 bases from V and 4 bases from J, with 9 bases between. The germline V gene encodes CDR1 SNHLY and CDR2 FYNNEI. The variable domain in full, completed from reference TRBV2 and TRBJ2-5, reads EPEVTQTPSHQVTQMGQEVILRCVPISNHLYFYWYRQILGQKVEFLVSFYNNEISEKSEIFDDQFSVERPDGSNFTLKIRSTKLEDSAMYFCASTVGETQYFGPGTRLLVL.